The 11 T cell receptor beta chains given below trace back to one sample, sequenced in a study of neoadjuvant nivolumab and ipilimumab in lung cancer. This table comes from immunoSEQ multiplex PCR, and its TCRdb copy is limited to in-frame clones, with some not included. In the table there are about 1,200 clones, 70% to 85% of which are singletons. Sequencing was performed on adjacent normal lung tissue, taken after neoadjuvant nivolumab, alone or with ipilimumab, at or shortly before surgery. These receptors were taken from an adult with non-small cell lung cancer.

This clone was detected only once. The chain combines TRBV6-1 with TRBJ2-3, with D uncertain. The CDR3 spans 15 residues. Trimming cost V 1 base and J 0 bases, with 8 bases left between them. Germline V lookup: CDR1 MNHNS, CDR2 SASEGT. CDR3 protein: CASSEGITSTDTQYF. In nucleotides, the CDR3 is TGTGCCAGCAGTGAAGGTATAACGAGCACAGATACGCAGTATTTT.

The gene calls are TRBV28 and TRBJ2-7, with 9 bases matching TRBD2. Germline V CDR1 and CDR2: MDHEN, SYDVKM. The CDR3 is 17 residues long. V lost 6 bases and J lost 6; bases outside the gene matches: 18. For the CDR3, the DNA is TGTGCCAGCAGACATCAAGGGGGAGCGGGGGGCCCCGGCGAGCAGTACTTC. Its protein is CASRHQGGAGGPGEQYF.

This CDR3 reads CSAEAYEQYF. CDR3 sequence (DNA): TGCAGTGCTGAAGCCTACGAGCAGTACTTC. The chain is built from TRBV20-1 and TRBJ2-7, with unresolved D. The CDR3 contains 10 residues. Trimming took off 5 bases at V and 2 bases at J, with 4 bases between the two ends. CDR1 DFQATT and CDR2 SNEGSKA come from the germline V gene (reference sequence).

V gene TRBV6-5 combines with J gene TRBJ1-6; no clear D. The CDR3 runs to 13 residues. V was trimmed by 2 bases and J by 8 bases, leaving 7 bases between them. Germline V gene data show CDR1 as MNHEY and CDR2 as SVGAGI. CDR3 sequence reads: CASSYGVDSPLHF. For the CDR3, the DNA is TGTGCCAGCAGTTACGGTGTGGATTCACCCCTCCACTTT.

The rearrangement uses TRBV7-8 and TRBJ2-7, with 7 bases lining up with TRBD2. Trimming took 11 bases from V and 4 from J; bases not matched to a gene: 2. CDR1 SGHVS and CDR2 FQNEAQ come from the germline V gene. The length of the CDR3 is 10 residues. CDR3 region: CAVGGYEQYF. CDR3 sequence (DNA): TGTGCCGTGGGGGGGTACGAGCAGTACTTC.

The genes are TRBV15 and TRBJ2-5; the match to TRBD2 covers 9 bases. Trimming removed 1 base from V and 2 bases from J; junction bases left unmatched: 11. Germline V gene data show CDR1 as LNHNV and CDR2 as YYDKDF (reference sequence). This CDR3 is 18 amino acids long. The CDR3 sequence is CATSRVSARGGRQETQYF. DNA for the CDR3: TGTGCCACCAGCAGAGTCTCGGCGCGGGGGGGCAGGCAAGAGACCCAGTACTTC.

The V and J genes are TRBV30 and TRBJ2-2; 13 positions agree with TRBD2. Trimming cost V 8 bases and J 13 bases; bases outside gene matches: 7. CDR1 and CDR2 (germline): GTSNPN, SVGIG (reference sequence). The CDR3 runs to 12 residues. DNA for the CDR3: TGTGCCATAGGACTAGCGGGGGATGTGCTGTTTTTT. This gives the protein CAIGLAGDVLFF. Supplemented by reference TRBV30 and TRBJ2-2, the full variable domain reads SQTIHQWPATLVQPVGSPLSLECTVEGTSNPNLYWYRQAAGRGLQLLFYSVGIGQISSEVPQNLSASRPQDRQFILSSKKLLLSDSGFYLCAIGLAGDVLFFGEGSRLTVL.

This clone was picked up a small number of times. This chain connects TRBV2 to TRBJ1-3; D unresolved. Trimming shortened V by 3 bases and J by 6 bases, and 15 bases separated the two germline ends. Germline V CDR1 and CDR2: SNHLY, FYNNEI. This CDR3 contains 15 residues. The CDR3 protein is CASSDGRIAPNTIYF. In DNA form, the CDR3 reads TGTGCCAGCAGTGACGGCAGAATCGCTCCAAACACCATATATTTT.

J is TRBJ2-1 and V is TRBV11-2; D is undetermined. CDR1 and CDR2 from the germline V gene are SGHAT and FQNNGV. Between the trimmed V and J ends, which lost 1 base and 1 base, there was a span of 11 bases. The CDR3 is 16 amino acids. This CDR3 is CASSLVAGFSYNEQFF. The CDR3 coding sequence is TGTGCCAGCAGCTTAGTCGCCGGCTTTTCCTACAATGAGCAGTTCTTC.

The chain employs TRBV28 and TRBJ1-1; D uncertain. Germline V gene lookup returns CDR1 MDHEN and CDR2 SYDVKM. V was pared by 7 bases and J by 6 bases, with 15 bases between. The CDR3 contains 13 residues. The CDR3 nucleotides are TGTGCCAGCAAGTTTGCGGGGAGCGCTGAAGCTTTCTTT. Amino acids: CASKFAGSAEAFF.

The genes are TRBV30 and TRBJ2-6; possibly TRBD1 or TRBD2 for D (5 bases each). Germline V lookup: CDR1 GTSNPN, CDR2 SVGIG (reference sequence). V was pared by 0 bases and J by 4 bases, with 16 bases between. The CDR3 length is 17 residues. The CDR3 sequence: CAWSVTGTRSGANVLTF. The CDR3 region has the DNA TGTGCCTGGAGTGTAACGGGGACGAGGTCGGGGGCCAACGTCCTGACTTTC.